A selection of T cell receptor beta chains follows, all from one sample in a study of shared clonotypes between healthy human individuals. Libraries were prepared by immunoSEQ multiplex PCR; TCRdb keeps only in-frame clonotypes and omits some of them. The sample shows about 2 million clones, 85% to 95% of them seen only once. Source material: naive CD4+ T cells sorted from blood. The receptors shown here come from a man younger than 35 in good health. CDR3s include the opening cysteine and the closing phenylalanine or tryptophan. A D gene is named only where the DNA matches it firmly. Not every row has a clone size; where given, it reads once, few, many or a size class.

>TRBJ1-5|TRBV4-1|NA|NA
TGCGCCAGCAGCCAATATTCGCACAGGGTATGGAGTCAGCCCCAGCATTTT
CASSQYSHRVWSQPQHF
>TRBJ2-3|TRBV11-2|NA|NA
TGTGCCAGCAGCTTAGCCGGCGGGACAGATACGCAGTATTTT
CASSLAGGTDTQYF
>TRBJ1-2|TRBV25-1|NA|NA
TGTGCCAGCAGTGAAAGAACGGAGTGGGGCGGCTATGGCTACACCTTC
CASSERTEWGGYGYTF
>TRBJ1-4|TRBV5-4|NA|TRBD1
TGTGCCAGCAGCGGGGGGACAGGGGTAGGTGAAAAACTGTTTTTT
CASSGGTGVGEKLFF
>TRBJ1-2|TRBV7-2|NA|NA
TGTGCCAGCAGCTTAATGCAGGAATCGGCTGGCTACACCTTC
CASSLMQESAGYTF
>TRBJ1-2|TRBV7-9|NA|NA
TGTGCCAGCAGCTTAGATGGGGCTGGCTACACCTTC
CASSLDGAGYTF
>TRBJ1-4|TRBV5-1|NA|TRBD1
TGCGCCAGCAGCTTAGACAGGGGCGATGAAAAACTGTTTTTT
CASSLDRGDEKLFF
>TRBJ2-1|TRBV7-6|NA|TRBD2
TGTGCCAGCAGCTTAGGACTAGCGGGGTCCAATGAGCAGTTCTTC
CASSLGLAGSNEQFF
>TRBJ2-5|TRBV7-2|once|TRBD2
TGTGCCAGCAGCCGGATAGCGGGAATACAAGAGACCCAGTACTTC
CASSRIAGIQETQYF
>TRBJ2-4|TRBV23-1|NA|TRBD2
TGCGCCAGCAGTCAGCCTAGCGGGGAACTCATTCAGTACTTC
CASSQPSGELIQYF
>TRBJ1-2|TRBV19|NA|TRBD1
TGTGCCAGTAAGGGCAGGGGGCCCTTAGATTTCTATGGCTACACCTTC
CASKGRGPLDFYGYTF
>TRBJ1-1|TRBV19|once|NA
TGTGCCAGTAGGGTTCAGTCCCAGCCTGAAGCTTTCTTT
CASRVQSQPEAFF
>TRBJ1-5|TRBV6-6|NA|NA
TGTGCCAGCAGTTACTTGCAGGGTAGTCAGCCCCAGCATTTT
CASSYLQGSQPQHF
>TRBJ1-1|TRBV10-1|NA|NA
TGCGCCAGCAGTGCTGGGGGGAACTTGGGGAACACTGAAGCTTTCTTT
CASSAGGNLGNTEAFF